These 17 T cell receptor beta chains originate from one sample sequenced in a study of T cell repertoires in cytomegalovirus infection. Using its own MiXCR run on the reads, TCRdb lists one record per CDR3 protein. The data show under 250,000 distinct CDR3 sequences, 10% to 15% seen once. Sequencing input: PBMCs. These receptors all come from a human donor in good health (CMV status not recorded). Some clones in this sample may be carry-over from other donors' samples.

The table lists this clonotype with many counts. The chain couples TRBV2 to TRBJ1-2, with 7 bases matching TRBD1. J gave up 8 bases and V 8 bases, and 11 bases lay outside the gene matches. The CDR3 contains 13 residues. Looked up from germline, CDR1 is SNHLY and CDR2 is FYNNEI. CDR3: CASRVLTGDGYTF. CDR3 nucleotide sequence: TGTGCCAGCCGTGTTCTCACAGGGGACGGCTACACCTTC.

This clonotype was detected many times. This sequence joins TRBV11-1 and TRBJ2-1; TRBD2 might be the D (5 bases). Germline values: CDR1 SGHAT, CDR2 FQDESV (reference sequence). CDR3 size: 11 residues. V shed 7 bases and J shed 9 bases, with 10 bases lying between them. The CDR3 nucleotides read TGTGCCAGCACCCGGGGAATTGAGCAGTTCTTC. Its translation is CASTRGIEQFF.

This clonotype was counted at least ten times. The chain employs TRBV11-3 and TRBJ2-5; 10 bases agree with TRBD2. Per germline, CDR1 SGHNT and CDR2 YENEEA. CDR3 length: 15 amino acids. V shed 1 base and J 5 bases; nucleotides not matched to a gene: 4. The CDR3 DNA reads as TGTGCCAGCAGCTTAGGGCTAGCGGGAGAGGAGACCCAGTACTTC. Translation: CASSLGLAGEETQYF.

In this sample, this clonotype turned up many times. The chain employs TRBV7-2 and TRBJ1-5; no definite D call. The length of the CDR3 is 13 residues. Germline CDR1 reads SGHTA; CDR2 reads FQGNSA. Trimming stripped 6 bases from V and 9 bases from J, with 15 bases between. The CDR3 region is CASSFPPPGPQHF. The CDR3 coding sequence is TGTGCCAGCAGTTTCCCCCCTCCGGGGCCCCAGCATTTT.

This clonotype has more than one count but fewer than ten. Germline and junction disagree at one end, which may indicate a read error. V gene TRBV7-3 combines with J gene TRBJ2-3, with 8 nucleotides matching TRBD2. The CDR3 is 14 amino acids. Germline CDR1 is SGHTA and CDR2 is FQGTGA. The CDR3 is CTSSLGLGTDTQYF. DNA for the CDR3: TGTACCAGCAGCCTGGGACTAGGGACAGATACGCAGTATTTT. Full variable domain (outside the CDR3, taken from reference TRBV7-3 and TRBJ2-3): GAGVSQTPSNKVTEKGKYVELRCDPISGHTALYWYRQSLGQGPEFLIYFQGTGAADDSGLPNDRFFAVRPEGSVSTLKIQRTERGDSAVYLCTSSLGLGTDTQYFGPGTRLTVL.

This chain joins TRBV29-1 and TRBJ2-3, with a tentative D call TRBD1 (6 bases). There are 14 residues in the CDR3. CDR1 is SQVTM and CDR2 is ANQGSEA in the germline V gene. The V end lost 6 bases, the J end lost 1 base, and 14 bases lay between the germline ends. CDR3 in DNA: TGCAGCGTGGCCCTCAGACAGGGCACAGATACGCAGTATTTT. It codes for CSVALRQGTDTQYF.

This clonotype was detected ten times or more. The gene calls are TRBV7-2 and TRBJ1-2; no definite D call. Trimming stripped 5 bases from V and 8 bases from J, with 15 bases between. Germline V gene lookup returns CDR1 SGHTA and CDR2 FQGNSA. This CDR3 spans 13 amino acids. The chain's CDR3 is CASSPREEAGYTF. The CDR3 DNA follows: TGTGCCAGCAGCCCCCGGGAGGAAGCAGGCTACACCTTC.

The rearrangement links TRBV6-2 or TRBV6-3 to TRBJ2-7; 8 positions match TRBD2. Trimming at V came to 6 bases and at J to 5 bases, leaving 6 bases not matched to a gene. This CDR3 has 13 residues. Germline V gene lookup returns CDR1 MNHEY and CDR2 SVGEGT. This CDR3 reads CASRCSGSDEQYF. CDR3 sequence (DNA): TGTGCCAGCAGATGCAGCGGGAGTGACGAGCAGTACTTC.

This clonotype appeared a few times. The chain uses TRBV11-1 and TRBJ2-4; the D gene is possibly TRBD2 (5 bases). Germline lookup yields CDR1 SGHAT and CDR2 FQDESV (reference sequence). This CDR3 is built from 14 residues. Between the trimmed V and J ends, which lost 2 bases and 9 bases, there was a span of 14 bases. The CDR3 bases are TGTGCCAGCAGCTTAAACAACCTAGCCTCCATTCAGTACTTC. It encodes CASSLNNLASIQYF.

This clonotype was found a few times. This chain joins TRBV20-1 and TRBJ2-2; TRBD2 aligns across 7 bases. V was clipped by 3 bases and J by 8 bases; unmatched bases: 9. This CDR3 region has 14 residues. The germline CDR1 and CDR2 sequences are DFQATT and SNEGSKA (reference sequence). The CDR3: CSASGSGRGGELFF. CDR3 DNA sequence: TGCAGTGCTAGCGGTTCAGGGAGGGGAGGGGAGCTGTTTTTT.

V gene TRBV7-6 combines with J gene TRBJ2-3; TRBD2 matches at 12 bases. The CDR3 has 14 residues. After removal of 8 bases from V and 5 bases from J, the junction contained 5 bases not matched to a gene. Looked up from germline, CDR1 is SGHVS and CDR2 is FNYEAQ. Here the CDR3 reads CASAPGLAGDTQYF. CDR3 nucleotides: TGTGCCAGCGCTCCGGGACTAGCGGGAGATACGCAGTATTTT.

This clonotype was found a few times. The chain carries TRBV6-2 or TRBV6-3 and TRBJ2-7; TRBD1 is a possible D gene (6 bases). V gave up 7 bases and J gave up 9 bases, with 13 bases separating them. CDR3 size: 11 residues. Germline V gives CDR1 MNHEY, CDR2 SVGEGT. Here the CDR3 reads CASNQGSGQYF. CDR3 in DNA: TGTGCCAGCAACCAGGGGTCCGGGCAGTACTTC.

This clonotype was detected ten times or more. The chain recombines TRBV6-2 or TRBV6-3 with TRBJ2-7; D remains unclear. CDR1 and CDR2 from the germline V gene are MNHEY and SVGEGT. Trimming took 2 bases from V and 1 from J, leaving 3 bases between them. CDR3 length equals 12 residues. DNA for the CDR3: TGTGCCAGCAGTTACGTGTCCTACGAGCAGTACTTC. Translated, it gives CASSYVSYEQYF.

This clonotype was detected many times. At one end the junction does not follow the germline gene, possibly because of a read error. The chain joins TRBV7-6 to TRBJ2-7; D is undetermined. CDR1 is SGHVS and CDR2 is FNYEAQ in the germline V gene. This CDR3 spans 11 amino acids. In DNA, the CDR3 is TGTGCCAGCAGTTCCTCCTCCGAGCAGTACTTC. It codes for CASSSSSEQYF. The full variable domain, its missing parts supplied by reference TRBV7-6 and TRBJ2-7, is GAGVSQSPRYKVTKRGQDVALRCDPISGHVSLYWYRQALGQGPEFLTYFNYEAQQDKSGLPNDRFSAERPEGSISTLTIQRTEQRDSAMYRCASSSSSEQYFGPGTRLTVT.

The table lists this clonotype with many counts. V and J are TRBV7-2 and TRBJ2-2; D is perhaps TRBD1 (6 bases). Germline V gives CDR1 SGHTA, CDR2 FQGNSA. This CDR3 comprises 13 residues. With 2 bases removed from V and 6 bases from J, the gap between germline ends came to 7 bases. The chain's CDR3 is CASSLWGPGELFF. The CDR3 DNA reads TGTGCCAGCAGCTTATGGGGGCCCGGGGAGCTGTTTTTT.

This chain links TRBV6-6 with TRBJ2-5, with D maybe TRBD1 (5 bases). Germline V gene sequence: CDR1 MNHNY, CDR2 SVGAGI (reference sequence). V lost 2 bases, J lost 5 bases, and 6 bases lay in between. This CDR3 spans 12 amino acids. CDR3: CASSYGAETQYF. DNA for the CDR3: TGTGCCAGCAGTTACGGGGCTGAGACCCAGTACTTC.

V gene TRBV25-1 combines with J gene TRBJ2-3; D gene uncertain. The CDR3 totals 13 residues. Germline V CDR1 and CDR2: MGHDK, SYGVNS. V shed 3 bases and J shed 4 bases, with 8 bases lying between them. The CDR3 region is CASSDLVPDTQYF. Written as DNA, the CDR3 is TGTGCCAGCAGTGACCTTGTGCCAGATACGCAGTATTTT.